This record concerns one T cell receptor (beta chain) sequence. This clonotype was seen many times. Its antigen is still unknown. Qualities for individual bases were not recorded, and no much larger clone is one base off. V lost 3 bases and J lost 8 bases; the stretch between them is 12 bases long. The CDR3, from cysteine to phenylalanine, totals 13 residues. The kept DNA is CDR3 alone, 39 bases in frame from the first base. CDR1 and CDR2 are drawn from the germline V gene: SGHRS, YFSETQ. The sample originates from a study of T-cell reconstitution after alpha-beta-depleted transplantation in children (dated by TCRdb to about 2016). Regarding the study in general: Using TCR repertoire profiling, the study followed T-cell immune reconstitution in a quantitative way in children after TCRalphabeta/CD19-depleted allogeneic hematopoietic cell transplantation.

The library relied on PCR. Data came from an Illumina HiSeq 2500. To normalize quantification of the TCRbeta repertoire, the TCR libraries were built with molecular barcoding that relied on unique molecular identifiers. The public reads were run again by TCRdb, first through fastp at Q25 and then through MiXCR, and only productive beta chains were kept. Every entry covers one CDR3 protein and lists the most common genes and DNA from its rows. Here the sample has about 350,000 distinct CDR3 sequences; 10% to 15% occur a single time. Clones ranked in the top ten supply roughly 4.5% of the sample. The chain was built from TRBV5-1 and TRBJ2-1; the D gene assignment is ambiguous. Sequencing used PBMCs, obtained from the stem cell graft. This TCR was sampled from a human donor who donated a stem cell graft to a child with Fanconi anemia. The DNA reads TGCGCCAGCAGCTCCCTCATTGAAGATGAGCAGTTCTTC. Translated, this gives CASSSLIEDEQFF.